This TCR beta chain originates from a study of OX40 agonist ivuxolimab in advanced cancers. The CDR3 length is 14 residues. With 5 bases clipped from V and 3 bases from J, the junction kept 5 bases outside the gene matches. The V gene's germline CDR1 is SQVTM and CDR2 ANQGSEA. Sequencing was performed with immunoSEQ multiplex PCR; in TCRdb, only in-frame clones are kept and a portion is missing. The sample consists of approximately 26,000 clones, roughly nine tenths of them appearing once. The rearrangement joins TRBV29-1 to TRBJ2-7; 12 bases line up with TRBD2. The source was CD4+ or CD8+ T cells sorted from blood, collected in a trial of the OX40 agonist ivuxolimab. This TCR came from an adult with an advanced solid tumor such as melanoma, head and neck, liver or kidney cancer. Here the CDR3 reads CSVSSGRAVYEQYF. CDR3 DNA sequence: TGCAGCGTTTCTAGCGGGAGGGCAGTCTACGAGCAGTACTTC.